Listed here are 20 T cell receptor beta chains from one sample, sequenced in a study of graft-versus-host responses after intestinal transplantation. Their antigens are not known. Data came from immunoSEQ multiplex PCR; TCRdb stores just in-frame clones and leaves some out. The profile shows roughly 85,000 clones, 75% to 95% of them singletons. Material: unstimulated CD8+ T cells sorted from spleen or lymph node cells, obtained before transplant. All receptors derive from a human donor who was the organ donor for an intestinal transplant.

The chain uses TRBV7-9 and TRBJ1-1, with TRBD1 identical over 7 bases. CDR1 is SEHNR, CDR2 FQNEAQ, per germline (reference sequence). The CDR3 extends over 15 amino acids. The trim removed 5 bases at V and 5 bases at J, leaving 11 bases unmatched. CDR3 in amino acids: CASSHGTAVGTEAFF. CDR3 DNA: TGTGCCAGCAGCCACGGGACAGCCGTCGGAACTGAAGCTTTCTTT.

The genes are TRBV10-2 and TRBJ1-1; no clear D. The germline V and J ends were trimmed by 3 bases and 5 bases, with 13 bases remaining between them. The CDR3 loop spans 14 amino acids. Germline V gene sequence: CDR1 WSHSY, CDR2 SAAADI. The CDR3 DNA reads as TGCGCCAGCAGTGACCCCGGGTTGATAACTGAAGCTTTCTTT. Encoded protein: CASSDPGLITEAFF.

The genes are TRBV25-1 and TRBJ2-1; D gene ambiguous. Germline CDR1 MGHDK, CDR2 SYGVNS. The CDR3 is 12 amino acids. Trimming removed 2 bases at V and 14 bases at J, with 13 bases between. CDR3 protein: CASSERATSEFF. The CDR3 nucleotides are TGTGCCAGCAGTGAACGGGCCACCTCGGAGTTCTTC.

V gene TRBV11-2 combines with J gene TRBJ2-1; the D is unclear. Per the germline V gene, CDR1 is SGHAT and CDR2 is FQNNGV. This CDR3 region has 14 residues. V was clipped by 0 bases and J by 10 bases, with 13 bases between them. CDR3 bases: TGTGCCAGCAGCTTAGAATTAGAACCGCTCGAGCAGTTCTTC. Encoded protein: CASSLELEPLEQFF.

The DNA of the CDR3 is TGTGCCAGTAGTCCGTACGGGTCCCCGGCGGGAGAGCAGTACTTC. Its protein is CASSPYGSPAGEQYF. The chain uses TRBV19 and TRBJ2-7, with a weak D call TRBD2 (6 bases). The germline V gene has CDR1 LNHDA and CDR2 SQIVND (reference sequence). The CDR3 covers 15 residues. The V end was cut by 5 bases, the J end by 7 bases, with 21 bases between.

This clone was detected only once. The V gene is TRBV19, the J gene TRBJ1-5, with unresolved D. Germline loops: CDR1 LNHDA, CDR2 SQIVND (reference sequence). This CDR3 contains 14 residues. Between the trimmed V and J ends, which lost 2 bases and 6 bases, there was a span of 11 bases. The CDR3 here is CASSITRGGQPQHF. CDR3 DNA: TGTGCCAGTAGTATAACCCGCGGAGGTCAGCCCCAGCATTTT.

The chain employs TRBV27 and TRBJ2-1; the match to TRBD2 covers 12 bases. The CDR3 is 16 amino acids. Germline assignment: CDR1 MNHEY and CDR2 SMNVEV (reference sequence). Trimming removed 4 bases from V and 8 bases from J; junction bases left unmatched: 9. The CDR3 protein is CASSSRLAGVQDEQFF. CDR3 nucleotides: TGTGCCAGCAGTTCCCGACTAGCGGGAGTCCAAGATGAGCAGTTCTTC.

The chain recombines TRBV7-9 with TRBJ2-5; D is ambiguous. Per the germline V gene, CDR1 is SEHNR and CDR2 is FQNEAQ (reference sequence). The length of the CDR3 is 15 residues. Trimming took 3 bases from V and 2 from J, leaving 13 bases between them. CDR3 sequence: CASSFSTVEQETQYF. CDR3 sequence (DNA): TGTGCCAGCAGCTTCTCGACGGTGGAGCAAGAGACCCAGTACTTC.

Details on this clone: The junction departs from the called germline gene at one end, perhaps through a read error. The V call is TRBV10-2, the J call TRBJ2-5; either TRBD1 or TRBD2 may supply D (5 bases each). The J call is uncertain, as TRBJ2-7 better fits the DNA end. Germline V gives CDR1 WSHSY, CDR2 SAAADI. The CDR3 is 13 amino acids. CDR3 sequence: CASSGPGPYEQYF. CDR3 DNA sequence: TGCGCCAGTAGTGGGCCGGGACCCTACGAGCAGTACTTC.

The CDR3 DNA reads TGCGCCAGCAGCTTGTACACCCGGGGTGGTGAGCAGTTCTTC. Encoded protein: CASSLYTRGGEQFF. The chain is built from TRBV5-1 and TRBJ2-1; possible D gene TRBD2, 5 bases. V lost 1 base and J 9 bases, leaving 14 bases between the germline ends. The germline V gene encodes CDR1 SGHRS and CDR2 YFSETQ. This CDR3 region has 14 residues.

The chain uses TRBV7-9 and TRBJ1-1; D is ambiguous. CDR1 is SEHNR and CDR2 is FQNEAQ in the germline V gene (reference sequence). With 5 bases removed from V and 1 base from J, the gap between germline ends came to 11 bases. The CDR3 loop spans 14 amino acids. The CDR3 sequence is CASSRERENTEAFF. The CDR3, as DNA: TGTGCCAGCAGCCGGGAGAGGGAGAACACTGAAGCTTTCTTT.

CDR3 DNA: TGTGCCAGCAGCGTAGCTTTGGGTCGCGATGGCTACACCTTC. It codes for CASSVALGRDGYTF. The chain combines TRBV9 with TRBJ1-2, with D hard to call. Germline lookup yields CDR1 SGDLS and CDR2 YYNGEE. The CDR3 runs to 14 residues. V was trimmed by 0 bases and J by 6 bases, leaving 12 bases between them.

V and J are TRBV10-2 and TRBJ2-5; D gene ambiguous. The J call may not be correct, given that the DNA end is closer to TRBJ2-7. This CDR3 is built from 14 residues. Germline V lookup: CDR1 WSHSY, CDR2 SAAADI. In nucleotides, the CDR3 is TGCGCCAGCAGTGAGCCGGGTTCATCCTACGAGCAGTACTTC. Translation: CASSEPGSSYEQYF.

V is TRBV5-1 and J is TRBJ1-1; D is perhaps TRBD1 (5 bases). CDR1 and CDR2 (germline): SGHRS, YFSETQ. The germline V and J ends were trimmed by 2 bases and 6 bases, with 14 bases remaining between them. CDR3 length: 14 residues. In nucleotides, the CDR3 is TGCGCCAGCAGCTTAGACAGTGACGCCTCTGAAGCTTTCTTT. Amino acid sequence: CASSLDSDASEAFF.

To note about this clone: The junction departs from germline at one end; a sequencing error may be responsible. This rearrangement joins TRBV6-5 to TRBJ1-2, with D unresolved. CDR1 MNHEY and CDR2 SVGAGI come from the germline V gene. The CDR3 contains 13 residues. CDR3: CASSEPVNYGYTF. In DNA, the CDR3 is TGCGCCAGCAGTGAGCCAGTAAACTATGGCTACACCTTC.

V and J are TRBV6-5 and TRBJ2-1; D possibly matches TRBD1 or TRBD2 (5 bases each). Germline V gives CDR1 MNHEY, CDR2 SVGAGI. The germline V and J ends were trimmed by 6 bases and 7 bases, with 19 bases remaining between them. The CDR3 covers 15 residues. CDR3 loop: CASSNLVFRENEQFF. The CDR3 nucleotides are TGTGCCAGCAGCAACCTCGTATTCAGGGAGAATGAGCAGTTCTTC.

This chain connects TRBV10-3 to TRBJ2-1; maybe TRBD1 (5 bases). The CDR3 spans 15 residues. Germline V gene data show CDR1 as ENHRY and CDR2 as SYGVKD. V lost 10 bases to trimming and J lost 0 bases, with 16 bases between them. CDR3 residues: CASRWTSSSYNEQFF. As DNA, the CDR3 is TGTGCCAGTAGATGGACATCGAGCTCCTACAATGAGCAGTTCTTC.

This chain connects TRBV5-4 to TRBJ1-2; maybe TRBD1 (5 bases). The length of the CDR3 is 15 residues. Trimming took 0 bases from V and 8 from J, leaving 17 bases between them. Germline CDR1 reads SGHNT; CDR2 reads YYREEE (reference sequence). The CDR3 reads CASSLGGTLDRGYTF. CDR3 in DNA: TGTGCCAGCAGCTTGGGCGGGACTTTAGATCGGGGCTACACCTTC.

This chain uses TRBV5-1 with TRBJ2-5, with TRBD1 identical over 9 bases. The V gene's germline CDR1 is SGHRS and CDR2 YFSETQ. V gave up 3 bases and J gave up 11 bases; unmatched junction bases: 11. CDR3 length equals 14 residues. The CDR3 DNA reads as TGCGCCAGCAGCTGGGAACAGGGGGCGTCGGAGCAGTACTTC. Amino acids: CASSWEQGASEQYF. Variable domain in full (rest from reference TRBV5-1 and TRBJ2-5): KAGVTQTPRYLIKTRGQQVTLSCSPISGHRSVSWYQQTPGQGLQFLFEYFSETQRNKGNFPGRFSGRQFSNSRSEMNVSTLELGDSALYLCASSWEQGASEQYFGPGTRLLVL.

The chain joins TRBV5-4 to TRBJ2-3; D call uncertain. The CDR3 consists of 11 residues. V was cut by 3 bases and J by 2 bases, with 1 base left in between. Germline CDR1 is SGHNT and CDR2 is YYREEE (reference sequence). CDR3 in amino acids: CASSYTDTQYF. The CDR3, as DNA: TGTGCCAGCAGCTACACAGATACGCAGTATTTT. Full variable domain (missing parts from reference TRBV5-4 and TRBJ2-3): ETGVTQSPTHLIKTRGQQVTLRCSSQSGHNTVSWYQQALGQGPQFIFQYYREEENGRGNFPPRFSGLQFPNYSSELNVNALELDDSALYLCASSYTDTQYFGPGTRLTVL.